The 20 T cell receptor beta chains in this list originate from one sample, sequenced in a study of Graves' ophthalmopathy and Graves' hyperthyroidism (dated by TCRdb to between 2018 and 2020). Sequencing was carried out with an Illumina HiSeq 2000. For repertoire sequencing, the TCR beta CDR3 regions were amplified from RNA transcripts. The first round was an RT-PCR using HTBI primers with the Qiagen OneStep RT-PCR kit, and this first round was followed by a second-round multiplex PCR, then size selection and purification. TCRdb reworked the public reads: Q25 trimming with fastp, MiXCR clone assembly, productive beta chains retained. A single entry per CDR3 protein holds the most common genes and DNA from its merged rows. This sample is represented by 600,000 to 650,000 distinct CDR3 sequences; over 20% of them were singletons. The ten biggest clones cover roughly 6.9% of the sample. Sequencing was performed on peripheral blood. The receptors originated from a woman younger than 30 with stable Graves' hyperthyroidism. Some clones in this sample may be carry-over from other donors' samples. Donor details come from another sample of the same person, matched by shared clones.

The gene calls are TRBV28 and TRBJ2-7; tentative D call: TRBD1 (5 bases). CDR1 and CDR2 from the germline V gene are MDHEN and SYDVKM. The V end lost 9 bases, the J end lost 2 bases, and 11 bases lay between the germline ends. This CDR3 spans 12 amino acids. The CDR3 here is CASRRTTYEQYF. The DNA of the CDR3 is TGTGCCAGTCGTCGGACAACCTACGAGCAGTACTTC.

This clonotype showed up many times. The chain carries TRBV29-1 and TRBJ1-2; D is uncertain. This CDR3 contains 11 residues. Germline CDR1 is SQVTM and CDR2 is ANQGSEA. V lost 3 bases and J 8 bases, leaving 10 bases between the germline ends. The CDR3 DNA reads as TGCAGCGTTGATGAGTTCGGAGGCTACACCTTC. This encodes CSVDEFGGYTF. Combining the CDR3 with reference TRBV29-1 and TRBJ1-2 gives the whole variable domain SAVISQKPSRDICQRGTSLTIQCQVDSQVTMMFWYRQQPGQSLTLIATANQGSEATYESGFVIDKFPISRPNLTFSTLTVSNMSPEDSSIYLCSVDEFGGYTFGSGTRLTVV.

The table lists this clonotype with many counts. Here the CDR3 DNA reads TGTGCCAGTAGTCTATACAACACAGGTTACACTGAAGCTTTCTTT. Protein product: CASSLYNTGYTEAFF. The chain is built from TRBV19 and TRBJ1-1, with D tentatively TRBD1 (5 bases). CDR1 LNHDA and CDR2 SQIVND come from the germline V gene (reference sequence). V lost 5 bases and J lost 3, with 16 bases in between. CDR3 length equals 15 residues.

This clonotype was picked up a small number of times. This chain links TRBV7-9 with TRBJ1-5, with a weak D call TRBD1 (5 bases). From germline, CDR1 is SEHNR and CDR2 FQNEAQ (reference sequence). The CDR3 consists of 14 residues. V lost 6 bases and J 7 bases, leaving 16 bases between the germline ends. The CDR3 sequence is CASRHSWGSQPQHF. In nucleotides, the CDR3 is TGTGCCAGCAGGCACAGTTGGGGGTCCCAGCCCCAGCATTTT. The variable domain in full, completed from reference TRBV7-9 and TRBJ1-5, reads DTGVSQNPRHKITKRGQNVTFRCDPISEHNRLYWYRQTLGQGPEFLTYFQNEAQLEKSRLLSDRFSAERPKGSFSTLEIQRTEQGDSAMYLCASRHSWGSQPQHFGDGTRLSIL.

This clonotype was found many times. The chain is built from TRBV28 and TRBJ1-1; tentative D call: TRBD1 (6 bases). CDR3 length: 12 amino acids. CDR1 MDHEN and CDR2 SYDVKM come from the germline V gene. Trimming pared 8 bases from V and 1 base from J, leaving 8 bases between. The CDR3 DNA follows: TGTGCCAGCGGACAGCCGAACACTGAAGCTTTCTTT. Translation: CASGQPNTEAFF. Full variable domain (missing parts from reference TRBV28 and TRBJ1-1): DVKVTQSSRYLVKRTGEKVFLECVQDMDHENMFWYRQDPGLGLRLIYFSYDVKMKEKGDIPEGYSVSREKKERFSLILESASTNQTSMYLCASGQPNTEAFFGQGTRLTVV.

J is TRBJ2-7 and V is TRBV30; D is uncertain. The CDR3 loop spans 13 amino acids. Between the trimmed V and J ends, which lost 2 bases and 3 bases, there was a span of 11 bases. Germline CDR1 is GTSNPN and CDR2 is SVGIG (reference sequence). The chain's CDR3 is CAWSPGAFYEQYF. The CDR3 DNA reads TGTGCCTGGAGTCCAGGAGCCTTCTACGAGCAGTACTTC.

This clonotype appeared many times. The chain has TRBV27 and TRBJ1-1, with TRBD1 matching 7 bases. V was clipped by 4 bases and J by 0 bases; unmatched bases: 8. The CDR3 has 16 residues. The germline V gene encodes CDR1 MNHEY and CDR2 SMNVEV (reference sequence). This chain's CDR3 is CASSSGQFFMNTEAFF. The CDR3 bases are TGTGCCAGCAGTTCGGGACAGTTTTTCATGAACACTGAAGCTTTCTTT.

This clonotype was seen at least ten times. The chain combines TRBV27 with TRBJ2-7; 10 positions match TRBD2. J lost 7 bases, V lost 3 bases, and 9 bases had no gene match. Germline V gene lookup returns CDR1 MNHEY and CDR2 SMNVEV (reference sequence). The CDR3 sequence is 15 residues long. The CDR3 protein is CASSFSGGPGVEQYF. CDR3 in DNA: TGTGCCAGCAGTTTTAGCGGGGGGCCAGGTGTTGAGCAGTACTTC.

The rearrangement uses TRBV29-1 and TRBJ2-7; D is ambiguous. Trimming took 0 bases from V and 3 from J, leaving 9 bases between them. Germline V lookup: CDR1 SQVTM, CDR2 ANQGSEA. The CDR3 is 13 residues long. The CDR3 DNA sequence: TGCAGCGTTGAAGACCCGGTAGGCTACGAGCAGTACTTC. It encodes CSVEDPVGYEQYF.

This clonotype was found many times. The rearrangement uses TRBV6-1 and TRBJ2-5, with D tentatively TRBD1 (6 bases). This CDR3 is built from 16 residues. V lost 3 bases, J lost 0 bases, and 14 bases lay in between. The germline gives CDR1 MNHNS, CDR2 SASEGT. The CDR3 loop reads CASSDPPDRNQETQYF. CDR3 in DNA: TGTGCCAGCAGTGACCCGCCTGACAGGAACCAAGAGACCCAGTACTTC.

This sequence joins TRBV29-1 and TRBJ1-2; 7 bases line up with TRBD1. The CDR3 is 15 amino acids. V was clipped by 4 bases and J by 3 bases; unmatched bases: 11. The germline V gene has CDR1 SQVTM and CDR2 ANQGSEA. DNA of the CDR3: TGCAGCGTTGGTGGGACAGCCAATCCACACTATGGCTACACCTTC. This gives the protein CSVGGTANPHYGYTF. Supplemented by reference TRBV29-1 and TRBJ1-2, the full variable domain reads SAVISQKPSRDICQRGTSLTIQCQVDSQVTMMFWYRQQPGQSLTLIATANQGSEATYESGFVIDKFPISRPNLTFSTLTVSNMSPEDSSIYLCSVGGTANPHYGYTFGSGTRLTVV.

This clonotype was observed at least ten times. CDR3 amino acids: CSAAEGALGQETQYF. The CDR3, as DNA: TGCAGTGCCGCGGAGGGGGCGCTGGGCCAAGAGACCCAGTACTTC. The rearrangement joins TRBV20-1 to TRBJ2-5, with D possibly being TRBD1 (7 bases). Germline V lookup: CDR1 DFQATT, CDR2 SNEGSKA (reference sequence). This CDR3 is built from 15 residues. V lost 6 bases to trimming and J lost 1 base, with 18 bases between them.

This clonotype was seen at least ten times. The chain joins TRBV4-1 to TRBJ2-7, with 13 bases aligning to TRBD2. CDR1 is MGHRA, CDR2 YSYEKL, per germline. CDR3 length equals 16 residues. V lost 1 base, J lost 2 bases, and 2 bases stayed unmatched. The CDR3 DNA sequence: TGCGCCAGCAGCCAAGGACTAGCGGGAGGTCCCTACGAGCAGTACTTC. This encodes CASSQGLAGGPYEQYF.

This chain links TRBV19 with TRBJ1-3, with 8 bases aligning to TRBD1. The V and J ends lost 5 bases and 8 bases, in that order; junction bases with no gene match: 8. This CDR3 has 14 residues. Germline-derived CDR1 and CDR2 are LNHDA and SQIVND (reference sequence). CDR3 in DNA: TGTGCCAGTAGTCCGCGACAGGGGAGAGACACCATATATTTT. Its protein is CASSPRQGRDTIYF.

This clonotype was observed a few times. This rearrangement joins TRBV28 to TRBJ1-2; no definite D call. V shed 5 bases and J shed 8 bases, with 12 bases lying between them. The CDR3 covers 12 residues. Germline V gene data show CDR1 as MDHEN and CDR2 as SYDVKM. CDR3 DNA sequence: TGTGCCAGCAGTGAACCGACGGCCGGCTACACCTTC. Protein sequence: CASSEPTAGYTF.

This clonotype has a count of ten or more. The chain uses TRBV6-1 and TRBJ1-5; a possible D gene is TRBD1 (6 bases). Germline V gives CDR1 MNHNS, CDR2 SASEGT. V was cut by 6 bases and J by 5 bases, with 14 bases left in between. The CDR3 length is 14 residues. CDR3 amino acids: CASREWDNYQPQHF. As DNA, the CDR3 is TGTGCCAGCAGGGAGTGGGACAACTATCAGCCCCAGCATTTT.

This clonotype was seen ten or more times. The chain employs TRBV28 and TRBJ1-5, with 8 nucleotides matching TRBD1. Germline CDR1 reads MDHEN; CDR2 reads SYDVKM. The CDR3 covers 16 residues. Trimming took 5 bases from V and 4 from J; bases not matched to a gene: 10. The CDR3 loop is CASSRMDRAKNQPQHF. DNA for the CDR3: TGTGCCAGCAGTCGCATGGACAGGGCCAAAAATCAGCCCCAGCATTTT.

This clonotype was detected many times. The chain is built from TRBV12-3 or TRBV12-4 and TRBJ2-7; 7 nucleotides match TRBD1. The V segment lost 2 bases and the J segment 6 bases; nucleotides outside the gene matches: 4. The CDR3 is made up of 13 amino acids. The CDR3 reads CASSLTTGSEQYF. CDR3 sequence (DNA): TGTGCCAGCAGTTTAACGACAGGGAGCGAGCAGTACTTC.

This clonotype was seen repeatedly, ten times or more. The chain is built from TRBV10-3 and TRBJ2-5; TRBD1 is a possible D gene (6 bases). V lost 3 bases to trimming and J lost 5 bases, with 16 bases between them. The V gene's germline CDR1 is ENHRY and CDR2 SYGVKD. The CDR3 spans 15 residues. CDR3 protein: CAISEGIVRGETQYF. The CDR3 DNA sequence: TGTGCCATCAGTGAAGGGATCGTGAGGGGGGAGACCCAGTACTTC.

In this sample, this clonotype turned up many times. A junction boundary mismatches the germline segment, possibly from a read error. This chain uses TRBV6-2 or TRBV6-3 with TRBJ2-4; TRBD1 agrees at 9 bases. The germline V gene encodes CDR1 MNHEY and CDR2 SVGEGT. The CDR3 is 15 residues long. This CDR3 reads CASSLPPDRGHIKYF. The DNA of the CDR3 is TGTGCCAGCAGCCTACCCCCGGACAGGGGACACATTAAGTACTTC.